This T cell receptor beta chain was sequenced during a study of technical replicates of blood from several donors. Using immunoSEQ multiplex PCR, the repertoire was profiled, and TCRdb retains in-frame clones only, with some absent. Among around 83,000 clones listed, more than 80% were seen once. This CDR3 region has 15 residues. Deletions cut 0 bases from V and 11 bases from J, with 19 bases between. Germline V gives CDR1 SGHAT, CDR2 FQNNGV. Sequenced material: T cells isolated from PBMCs. The receptor's source is a human donor in good health. The chain employs TRBV11-2 and TRBJ1-1, with D perhaps TRBD1 (5 bases). As DNA, the CDR3 is TGTGCCAGCAGCTTAGATAGGGGAATCATTATTGAGGCTTTCTTT. Translation gives CASSLDRGIIIEAFF.